Included here is one TCR beta chain sequence, with context. Its antigen is as yet unknown. The sample belongs to a study of blood T cells in healthy people across ages. Study-wide points: Researchers judged that diversity estimates from one million T cells fell short of true values. Roughly linearly, TCR beta diversity per million T cells fell as age increased.

Primed by a sample-barcoded 5' primer and a J-beta primer mix, a second PCR proceeded for roughly 7 to 11 cycles. TCRdb redid the calling of the 5' RACE reads with MiXCR, one entry per CDR3 protein. The data hold around 1,000,000 distinct CDR3 sequences, with under 30% observed a single time. Trimming cost V 5 bases and J 4 bases; bases outside gene matches: 7. The germline gives CDR1 SQVTM, CDR2 ANQGSEA. The CDR3 spans 13 residues. Total RNA was extracted at no less than 5.5 micrograms per sample. Another study also made use of these data, one on T cells of mothers and their children. This second report adds: From each mother came over 9.5 million TCR beta CDR3 reads, and from each child came 3 million to 3.5 million.

The chain is built from TRBV29-1 and TRBJ1-2; 7 nucleotides match TRBD1. The clonotype originates from a girl aged 2 to 9 in good health. Sequencing input: blood. CDR3 in amino acids: CSVTVTGSYGYTF. The CDR3, as DNA: TGCAGCGTTACTGTGACAGGGAGCTATGGCTACACCTTC.